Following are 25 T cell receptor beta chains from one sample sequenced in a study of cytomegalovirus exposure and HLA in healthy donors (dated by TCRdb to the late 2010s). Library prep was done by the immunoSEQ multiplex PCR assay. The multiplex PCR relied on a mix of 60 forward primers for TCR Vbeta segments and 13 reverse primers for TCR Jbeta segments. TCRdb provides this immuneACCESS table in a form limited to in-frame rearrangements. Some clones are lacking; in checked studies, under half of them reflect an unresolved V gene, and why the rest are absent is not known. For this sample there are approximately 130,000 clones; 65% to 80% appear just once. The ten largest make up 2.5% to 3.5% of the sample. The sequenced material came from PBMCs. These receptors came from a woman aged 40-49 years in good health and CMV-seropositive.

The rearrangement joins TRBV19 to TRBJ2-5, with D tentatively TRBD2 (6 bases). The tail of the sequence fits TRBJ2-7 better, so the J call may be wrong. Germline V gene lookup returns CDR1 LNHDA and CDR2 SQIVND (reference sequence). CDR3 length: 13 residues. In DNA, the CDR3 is TGTGCCAGTAGCCCAGGAGGGCCCTACGAGCAGTACTTC. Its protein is CASSPGGPYEQYF.

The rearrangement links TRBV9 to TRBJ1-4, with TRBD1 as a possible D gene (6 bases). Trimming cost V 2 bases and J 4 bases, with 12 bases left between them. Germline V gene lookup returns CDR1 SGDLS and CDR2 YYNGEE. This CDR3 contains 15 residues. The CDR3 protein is CASSVAGADNEKLFF. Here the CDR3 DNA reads TGTGCCAGCAGCGTGGCAGGGGCAGATAATGAAAAACTGTTTTTT. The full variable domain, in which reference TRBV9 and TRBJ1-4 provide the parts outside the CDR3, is DSGVTQTPKHLITATGQRVTLRCSPRSGDLSVYWYQQSLDQGLQFLIQYYNGEERAKGNILERFSAQQFPDLHSELNLSSLELGDSALYFCASSVAGADNEKLFFGSGTQLSVL.

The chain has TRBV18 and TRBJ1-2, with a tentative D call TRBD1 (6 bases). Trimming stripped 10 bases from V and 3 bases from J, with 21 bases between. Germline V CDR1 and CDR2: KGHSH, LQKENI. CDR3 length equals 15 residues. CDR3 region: CAIPNPGEGDYGYTF. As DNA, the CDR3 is TGTGCCATCCCCAACCCAGGGGAGGGCGACTATGGCTACACCTTC.

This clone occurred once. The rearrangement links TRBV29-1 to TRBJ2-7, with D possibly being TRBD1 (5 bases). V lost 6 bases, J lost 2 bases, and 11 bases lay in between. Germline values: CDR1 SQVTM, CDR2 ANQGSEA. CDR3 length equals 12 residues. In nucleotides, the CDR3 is TGCAGCGTCCCCGGACAAGCCTACGAGCAGTACTTC. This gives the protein CSVPGQAYEQYF.

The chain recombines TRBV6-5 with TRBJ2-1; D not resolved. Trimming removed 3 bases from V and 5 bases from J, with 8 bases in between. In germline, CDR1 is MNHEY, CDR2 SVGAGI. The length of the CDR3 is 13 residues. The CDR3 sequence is CASSYGFNNEQFF. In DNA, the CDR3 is TGTGCCAGCAGTTATGGCTTCAACAATGAGCAGTTCTTC.

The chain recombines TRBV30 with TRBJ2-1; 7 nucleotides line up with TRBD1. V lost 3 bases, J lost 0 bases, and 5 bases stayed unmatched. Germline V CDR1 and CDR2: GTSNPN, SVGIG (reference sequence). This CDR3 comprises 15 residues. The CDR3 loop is CAWSGGDSSYNEQFF. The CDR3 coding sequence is TGTGCCTGGAGCGGTGGGGACAGCTCCTACAATGAGCAGTTCTTC.

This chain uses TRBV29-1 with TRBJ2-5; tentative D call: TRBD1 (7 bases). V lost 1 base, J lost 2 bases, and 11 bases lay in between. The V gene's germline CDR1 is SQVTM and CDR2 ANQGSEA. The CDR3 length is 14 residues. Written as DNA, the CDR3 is TGCAGCGTTGAAGTTCCAGGGGGGCAAGAGACCCAGTACTTC. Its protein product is CSVEVPGGQETQYF.

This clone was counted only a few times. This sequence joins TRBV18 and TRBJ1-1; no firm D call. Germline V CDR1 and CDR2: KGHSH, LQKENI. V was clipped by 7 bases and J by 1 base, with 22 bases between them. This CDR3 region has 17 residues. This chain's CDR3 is CASYPTGLYGGNTEAFF. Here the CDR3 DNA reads TGTGCCAGCTACCCAACTGGACTCTACGGAGGGAACACTGAAGCTTTCTTT.

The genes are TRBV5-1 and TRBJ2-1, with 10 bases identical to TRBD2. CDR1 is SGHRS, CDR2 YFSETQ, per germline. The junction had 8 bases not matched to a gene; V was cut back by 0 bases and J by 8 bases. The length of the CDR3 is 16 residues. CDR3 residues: CASSLGGLAGVHEQFF. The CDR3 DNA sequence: TGCGCCAGCAGCTTGGGAGGGCTAGCGGGAGTCCATGAGCAGTTCTTC.

CDR3 amino acids: CASSPDRGSGKTQYF. The CDR3 DNA sequence: TGTGCCAGCTCACCAGACAGGGGATCCGGAAAGACCCAGTACTTC. The chain employs TRBV18 and TRBJ2-5; TRBD1 matches 8 bases. This CDR3 is 15 amino acids long. The ends lost 2 bases at V and 6 bases at J; junction bases unmatched: 8. Germline lookup yields CDR1 KGHSH and CDR2 LQKENI.

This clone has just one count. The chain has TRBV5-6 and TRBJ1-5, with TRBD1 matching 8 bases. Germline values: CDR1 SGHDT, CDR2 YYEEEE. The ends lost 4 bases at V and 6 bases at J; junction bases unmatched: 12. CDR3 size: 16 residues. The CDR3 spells CASSAQGASRSQPQHF. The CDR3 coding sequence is TGTGCCAGCAGCGCTCAGGGGGCGAGCCGTAGTCAGCCCCAGCATTTT.

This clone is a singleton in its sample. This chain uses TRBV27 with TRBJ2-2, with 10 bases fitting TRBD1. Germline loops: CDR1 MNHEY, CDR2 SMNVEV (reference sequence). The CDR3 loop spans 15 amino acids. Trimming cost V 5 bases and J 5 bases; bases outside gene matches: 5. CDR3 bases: TGTGCCAGCAGTCATGGGACAGGGGAAACCGGGGAGCTGTTTTTT. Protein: CASSHGTGETGELFF.

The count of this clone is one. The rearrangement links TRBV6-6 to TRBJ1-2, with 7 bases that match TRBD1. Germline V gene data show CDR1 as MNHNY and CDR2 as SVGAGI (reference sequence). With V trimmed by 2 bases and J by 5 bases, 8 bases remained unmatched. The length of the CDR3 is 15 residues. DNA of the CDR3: TGTGCCAGCAGTTACGCCCGGGACAGAGGGTATGGCTACACCTTC. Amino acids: CASSYARDRGYGYTF.

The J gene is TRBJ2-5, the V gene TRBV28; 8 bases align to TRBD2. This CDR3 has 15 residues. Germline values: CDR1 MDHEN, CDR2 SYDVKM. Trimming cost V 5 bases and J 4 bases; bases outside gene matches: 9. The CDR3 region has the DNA TGTGCCAGCAGTAAAATAGCGGGAATGGGAGAGACCCAGTACTTC. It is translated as CASSKIAGMGETQYF.

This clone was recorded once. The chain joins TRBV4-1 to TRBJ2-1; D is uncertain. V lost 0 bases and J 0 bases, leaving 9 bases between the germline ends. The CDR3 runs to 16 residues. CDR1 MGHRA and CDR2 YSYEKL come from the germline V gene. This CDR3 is CASSQEARSSYNEQFF. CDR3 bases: TGCGCCAGCAGCCAAGAAGCGAGGAGCTCCTACAATGAGCAGTTCTTC.

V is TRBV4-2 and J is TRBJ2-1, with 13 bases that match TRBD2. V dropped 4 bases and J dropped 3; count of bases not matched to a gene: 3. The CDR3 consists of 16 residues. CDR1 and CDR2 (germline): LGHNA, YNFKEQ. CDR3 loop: CASSPLAGGLYNEQFF. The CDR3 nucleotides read TGTGCCAGCAGCCCACTAGCGGGGGGGCTCTACAATGAGCAGTTCTTC.

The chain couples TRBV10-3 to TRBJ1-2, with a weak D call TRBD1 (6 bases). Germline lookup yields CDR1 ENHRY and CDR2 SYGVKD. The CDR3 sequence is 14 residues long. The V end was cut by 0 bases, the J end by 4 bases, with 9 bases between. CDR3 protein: CAISESGGAYGYTF. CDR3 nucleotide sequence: TGTGCCATCAGTGAGTCGGGGGGGGCCTATGGCTACACCTTC.

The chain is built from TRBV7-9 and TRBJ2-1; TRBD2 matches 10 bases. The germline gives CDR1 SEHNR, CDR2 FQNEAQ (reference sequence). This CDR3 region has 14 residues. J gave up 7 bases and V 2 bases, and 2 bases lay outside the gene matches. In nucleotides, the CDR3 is TGTGCCAGCAGCTTACTAGCGGGGGAAAATGAGCAGTTCTTC. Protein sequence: CASSLLAGENEQFF.

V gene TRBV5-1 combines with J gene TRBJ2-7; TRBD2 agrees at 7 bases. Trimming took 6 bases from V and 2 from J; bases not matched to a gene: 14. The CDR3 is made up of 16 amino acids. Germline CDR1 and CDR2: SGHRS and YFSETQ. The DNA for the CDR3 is TGCGCCAGCACCCCCGTGGTAGCGGGTCCTACCTACGAGCAGTACTTC. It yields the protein CASTPVVAGPTYEQYF.

The CDR3 here is CASSDRTGGFGSPLHF. CDR3 bases: TGCGCCAGCAGCGATAGGACAGGGGGCTTTGGTTCACCCCTCCACTTT. The chain combines TRBV4-3 with TRBJ1-6, with 11 bases fitting TRBD1. CDR3 length: 16 amino acids. The trim removed 5 bases at V and 9 bases at J, leaving 9 bases unmatched. CDR1 LGHNA and CDR2 YSLEER come from the germline V gene.

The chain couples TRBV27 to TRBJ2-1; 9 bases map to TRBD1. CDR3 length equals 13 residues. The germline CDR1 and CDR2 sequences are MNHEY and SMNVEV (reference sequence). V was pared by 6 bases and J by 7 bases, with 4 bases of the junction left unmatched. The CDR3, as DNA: TGTGCCAGCAGCAAGGACAGGGGAAATGAGCAGTTCTTC. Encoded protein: CASSKDRGNEQFF.

The CDR3 DNA reads as TGTGCCAGCAGGACAGGGGGCCGAGGCTACACCTTC. As protein: CASRTGGRGYTF. The rearrangement uses TRBV27 and TRBJ1-2; the match to TRBD1 covers 10 bases. This CDR3 has 12 amino acids. J gave up 8 bases and V 6 bases, and 3 bases lay outside the gene matches. The germline V gene encodes CDR1 MNHEY and CDR2 SMNVEV (reference sequence).

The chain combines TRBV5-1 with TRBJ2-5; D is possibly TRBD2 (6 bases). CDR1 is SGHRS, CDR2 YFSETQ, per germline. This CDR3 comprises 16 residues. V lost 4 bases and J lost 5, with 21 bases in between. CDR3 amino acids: CASSTSDMRAGETQYF. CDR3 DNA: TGCGCCAGCAGCACCTCCGACATGAGGGCGGGGGAGACCCAGTACTTC.

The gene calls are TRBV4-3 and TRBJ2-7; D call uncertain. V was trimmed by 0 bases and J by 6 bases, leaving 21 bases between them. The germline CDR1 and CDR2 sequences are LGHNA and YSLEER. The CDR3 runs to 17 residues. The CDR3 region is CASSQDPKEQSLGEQYF. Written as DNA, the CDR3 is TGCGCCAGCAGCCAAGATCCAAAGGAACAGTCCCTGGGCGAGCAGTACTTC.

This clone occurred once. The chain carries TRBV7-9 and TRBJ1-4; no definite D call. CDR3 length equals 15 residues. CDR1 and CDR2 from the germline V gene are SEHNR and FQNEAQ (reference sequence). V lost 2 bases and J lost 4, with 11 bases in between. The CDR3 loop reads CASSLSRAINEKLFF. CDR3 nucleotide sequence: TGTGCCAGCAGCTTATCGAGGGCGATTAATGAAAAACTGTTTTTT.